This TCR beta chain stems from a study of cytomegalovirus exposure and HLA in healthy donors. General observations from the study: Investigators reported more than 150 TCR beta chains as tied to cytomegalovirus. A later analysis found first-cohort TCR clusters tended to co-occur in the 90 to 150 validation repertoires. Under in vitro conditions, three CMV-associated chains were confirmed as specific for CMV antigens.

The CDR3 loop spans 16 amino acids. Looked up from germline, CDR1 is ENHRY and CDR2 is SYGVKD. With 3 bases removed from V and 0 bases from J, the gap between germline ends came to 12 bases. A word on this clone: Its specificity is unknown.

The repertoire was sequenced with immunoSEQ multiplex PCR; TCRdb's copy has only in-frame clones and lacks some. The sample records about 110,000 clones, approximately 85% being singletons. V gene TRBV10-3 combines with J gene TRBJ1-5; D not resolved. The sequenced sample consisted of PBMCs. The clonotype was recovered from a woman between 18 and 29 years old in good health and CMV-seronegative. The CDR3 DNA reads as TGTGCCATCAGTGATCCCACCAAACATAGCAATCAGCCCCAGCATTTT. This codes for CAISDPTKHSNQPQHF.